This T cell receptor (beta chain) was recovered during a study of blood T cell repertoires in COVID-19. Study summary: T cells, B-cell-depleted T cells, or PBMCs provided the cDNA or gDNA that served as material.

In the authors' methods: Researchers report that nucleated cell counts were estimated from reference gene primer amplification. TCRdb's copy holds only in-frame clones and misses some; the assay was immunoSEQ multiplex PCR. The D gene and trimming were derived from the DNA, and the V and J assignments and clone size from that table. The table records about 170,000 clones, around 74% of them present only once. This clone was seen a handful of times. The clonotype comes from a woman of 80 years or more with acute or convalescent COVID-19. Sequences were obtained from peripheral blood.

CDR3 nucleotide sequence: TGTGCCAGCAGCTTATGGGCGGGAGCAGACGAGCAGTACTTC. Amino acids: CASSLWAGADEQYF. The chain links TRBV11-2 to TRBJ2-7; TRBD2 aligns across 7 bases. Losses at the gene ends were 2 bases for V and 5 bases for J; bases not matched to a gene: 6. CDR3 length: 14 residues. Germline V lookup: CDR1 SGHAT, CDR2 FQNNGV.